These T cell receptor beta chains were read from a single sample in a study of a mutant IDH1 vaccine in newly diagnosed glioma. TCRdb's table, derived via immunoSEQ multiplex PCR, lists solely in-frame clones and lacks some. Among some 38,000 clones, roughly 92% were seen once, and the ten largest hold 15% to 20%. The material sequenced was PBMCs, taken from a glioma patient treated with radiotherapy, temozolomide or both. These receptors all stem from a man aged 18-30 years with glioma. The CDR3 runs from the conserved cysteine through the conserved F or W. Each record gives: clone size, J gene, V gene, D gene, CDR3 protein, CDR3 DNA. A D gene is named only where the DNA matches it firmly. Clone size, where shown, is once, few, many, or a class for clones that have expanded.

clone size: NA; J gene: TRBJ2-7; V gene: TRBV5-4; D gene: NA; CDR3 protein: CASSLGQSSYEQYF; CDR3 DNA: TGTGCCAGCAGCTTAGGGCAGAGCTCCTACGAGCAGTACTTC
clone size: NA; J gene: TRBJ2-7; V gene: TRBV19; D gene: TRBD1; CDR3 protein: CASSPTTGGEQYF; CDR3 DNA: TGTGCCAGTAGTCCCACAACAGGGGGCGAGCAGTACTTC
clone size: NA; J gene: TRBJ2-1; V gene: TRBV2; D gene: NA; CDR3 protein: CASSEEADEQFF; CDR3 DNA: TGTGCCAGCAGTGAAGAGGCAGATGAGCAGTTCTTC
clone size: NA; J gene: TRBJ2-2; V gene: TRBV6-5; D gene: TRBD1; CDR3 protein: CASSYSGTGRPGELFF; CDR3 DNA: TGTGCCAGCAGTTACTCCGGGACAGGGAGACCCGGGGAGCTGTTTTTT
clone size: NA; J gene: TRBJ2-5; V gene: TRBV21-1; D gene: NA; CDR3 protein: CASSTCLDGIYQETQYF; CDR3 DNA: TGTGCCAGCAGCACTTGCTTAGACGGGATATACCAAGAGACCCAGTACTTC
clone size: NA; J gene: TRBJ1-1; V gene: TRBV2; D gene: NA; CDR3 protein: CASSEQGATEAFF; CDR3 DNA: TGTGCCAGCAGTGAACAGGGTGCCACTGAAGCTTTCTTT
clone size: once; J gene: TRBJ2-7; V gene: TRBV27; D gene: TRBD2; CDR3 protein: CASSLGVAGKGEQYF; CDR3 DNA: TGTGCCAGCAGTTTAGGAGTAGCGGGAAAAGGCGAGCAGTACTTC
clone size: NA; J gene: TRBJ1-2; V gene: TRBV7-9; D gene: NA; CDR3 protein: CASSRTEGYGYTF; CDR3 DNA: TGTGCCAGCAGCCGGACAGAGGGCTATGGCTACACCTTC
clone size: NA; J gene: TRBJ2-7; V gene: TRBV6-6; D gene: NA; CDR3 protein: CASSLLNYEQYF; CDR3 DNA: TGTGCCAGCAGCCTCCTCAACTACGAGCAGTACTTC
clone size: NA; J gene: TRBJ2-5; V gene: TRBV30; D gene: NA; CDR3 protein: CAWGEQQETQYF; CDR3 DNA: TGTGCCTGGGGGGAGCAGCAAGAGACCCAGTACTTC
clone size: NA; J gene: TRBJ2-7; V gene: TRBV5-1; D gene: TRBD1; CDR3 protein: CASSVGTALEQYF; CDR3 DNA: TGCGCCAGCAGCGTGGGGACAGCACTCGAGCAGTACTTC
clone size: NA; J gene: TRBJ2-1; V gene: TRBV30; D gene: TRBD2; CDR3 protein: CAWSPTRTSGTYNEQFF; CDR3 DNA: TGTGCCTGGAGTCCCACGCGGACTAGCGGGACCTACAATGAGCAGTTCTTC
clone size: NA; J gene: TRBJ1-2; V gene: TRBV5-6; D gene: NA; CDR3 protein: CASSFRLIPYGYTF; CDR3 DNA: TGTGCCAGCAGCTTCCGACTTATTCCCTATGGCTACACCTTC
clone size: NA; J gene: TRBJ1-3; V gene: TRBV7-9; D gene: NA; CDR3 protein: CASSLAGHSRSGNTIYF; CDR3 DNA: TGTGCCAGCAGCTTAGCGGGGCACTCGCGCTCTGGAAACACCATATATTTT
clone size: NA; J gene: TRBJ1-5; V gene: TRBV2; D gene: NA; CDR3 protein: CASSSVNSNQPQHF; CDR3 DNA: TGTGCCAGCAGTTCAGTGAATAGCAATCAGCCCCAGCATTTT
clone size: NA; J gene: TRBJ2-2; V gene: TRBV5-4; D gene: TRBD1; CDR3 protein: CASRPQGADGELFF; CDR3 DNA: TGTGCCAGCAGGCCACAGGGGGCAGACGGGGAGCTGTTTTTT
clone size: NA; J gene: TRBJ1-4; V gene: TRBV30; D gene: NA; CDR3 protein: CAWSAPQSNLNEKLFF; CDR3 DNA: TGTGCCTGGAGTGCACCCCAGAGTAACCTTAATGAAAAACTGTTTTTT
clone size: medium-sized; J gene: TRBJ2-2; V gene: TRBV6-1; D gene: NA; CDR3 protein: CASNFNNRAGELFF; CDR3 DNA: TGTGCCAGCAATTTCAACAATCGAGCCGGGGAGCTGTTTTTT
clone size: NA; J gene: TRBJ2-7; V gene: TRBV19; D gene: NA; CDR3 protein: CASSIAVSGTSPYEQYF; CDR3 DNA: TGTGCCAGTAGTATAGCGGTTTCCGGGACGTCCCCATACGAGCAGTACTTC
clone size: NA; J gene: TRBJ1-1; V gene: TRBV6-6; D gene: NA; CDR3 protein: CASSYSEDSAEAFF; CDR3 DNA: TGTGCCAGCAGTTACTCGGAGGACAGTGCTGAAGCTTTCTTT
clone size: NA; J gene: TRBJ1-1; V gene: TRBV29-1; D gene: NA; CDR3 protein: CSVGDQPVPEAFF; CDR3 DNA: TGCAGCGTTGGAGACCAGCCCGTGCCTGAAGCTTTCTTT
clone size: NA; J gene: TRBJ1-1; V gene: TRBV29-1; D gene: NA; CDR3 protein: CSAREQGVGNTEAFF; CDR3 DNA: TGCAGCGCTAGGGAACAGGGAGTGGGGAACACTGAAGCTTTCTTT
clone size: NA; J gene: TRBJ2-7; V gene: TRBV6-5; D gene: NA; CDR3 protein: CASSAPGGSWEQYF; CDR3 DNA: TGTGCCAGCAGCGCCCCCGGGGGCTCATGGGAGCAGTACTTC
clone size: NA; J gene: TRBJ1-2; V gene: TRBV29-1; D gene: TRBD1; CDR3 protein: CSVDARTGEYGYTF; CDR3 DNA: TGCAGCGTTGACGCACGGACAGGGGAATATGGCTACACCTTC
clone size: NA; J gene: TRBJ2-7; V gene: TRBV6-5; D gene: NA; CDR3 protein: CASSSPRRAAYEQYF; CDR3 DNA: TGTGCCAGCAGCTCGCCCAGGAGGGCTGCCTACGAGCAGTACTTC
clone size: NA; J gene: TRBJ2-1; V gene: TRBV6-5; D gene: NA; CDR3 protein: CASSRTGIGYNEQFF; CDR3 DNA: TGTGCCAGCAGCCGAACAGGGATAGGATACAATGAGCAGTTCTTC
clone size: NA; J gene: TRBJ1-1; V gene: TRBV5-4; D gene: NA; CDR3 protein: CASSLVAGNTEAFF; CDR3 DNA: TGTGCCAGCAGCTTGGTTGCCGGGAACACTGAAGCTTTCTTT
clone size: NA; J gene: TRBJ2-1; V gene: TRBV29-1; D gene: NA; CDR3 protein: CSAPPTSSSYNEQFF; CDR3 DNA: TGCAGCGCCCCCCCAACTTCGAGCTCCTACAATGAGCAGTTCTTC
clone size: NA; J gene: TRBJ2-7; V gene: TRBV7-2; D gene: NA; CDR3 protein: CASSPRRGPFYEQYF; CDR3 DNA: TGTGCCAGCAGTCCCCGACGGGGGCCCTTCTACGAGCAGTACTTC
clone size: NA; J gene: TRBJ2-3; V gene: TRBV30; D gene: TRBD2; CDR3 protein: CAWTFSGRGDTQYF; CDR3 DNA: TGTGCCTGGACCTTTAGCGGGAGGGGGGATACGCAGTATTTT
clone size: NA; J gene: TRBJ1-1; V gene: TRBV30; D gene: NA; CDR3 protein: CAWSAQENTEAFF; CDR3 DNA: TGTGCCTGGAGTGCCCAAGAGAACACTGAAGCTTTCTTT
clone size: NA; J gene: TRBJ1-2; V gene: TRBV6-6; D gene: NA; CDR3 protein: CASTRDGVGYTF; CDR3 DNA: TGTGCCAGCACCCGGGACGGCGTGGGGTACACCTTC
clone size: NA; J gene: TRBJ1-5; V gene: TRBV7-2; D gene: TRBD1; CDR3 protein: CASSIWTGGNQPQHF; CDR3 DNA: TGTGCCAGCAGCATCTGGACAGGGGGCAATCAGCCCCAGCATTTT
clone size: few; J gene: TRBJ2-7; V gene: TRBV25-1; D gene: NA; CDR3 protein: CASSDGGRNEQYF; CDR3 DNA: TGTGCCAGCAGTGACGGGGGAAGGAACGAGCAGTACTTC
clone size: few; J gene: TRBJ1-1; V gene: TRBV29-1; D gene: NA; CDR3 protein: CSVGQMNTEAFF; CDR3 DNA: TGCAGCGTTGGACAGATGAACACTGAAGCTTTCTTT
clone size: NA; J gene: TRBJ2-5; V gene: TRBV5-4; D gene: TRBD2; CDR3 protein: CASRPGTSGRGWGETQYF; CDR3 DNA: TGTGCCAGCAGGCCCGGGACTAGCGGGAGAGGTTGGGGGGAGACCCAGTACTTC
clone size: medium-sized; J gene: TRBJ1-4; V gene: TRBV27; D gene: NA; CDR3 protein: CASSLMRRGLDEKLFF; CDR3 DNA: TGTGCCAGCAGTTTGATGAGGAGGGGCCTGGATGAAAAACTGTTTTTT
clone size: NA; J gene: TRBJ1-1; V gene: TRBV30; D gene: TRBD1; CDR3 protein: CAWTSQGYTEAFF; CDR3 DNA: TGTGCCTGGACTTCACAGGGGTACACTGAAGCTTTCTTT
clone size: medium-sized; J gene: TRBJ1-1; V gene: TRBV5-4; D gene: NA; CDR3 protein: CASSLWGEDTEAFF; CDR3 DNA: TGTGCCAGCAGCTTGTGGGGTGAGGACACTGAAGCTTTCTTT
clone size: once; J gene: TRBJ1-3; V gene: TRBV14; D gene: NA; CDR3 protein: CASSQDWGVAGNTIYF; CDR3 DNA: TGTGCCAGCAGCCAAGATTGGGGAGTCGCTGGAAACACCATATATTTT
clone size: once; J gene: TRBJ1-1; V gene: TRBV29-1; D gene: NA; CDR3 protein: CSVEKGPAWAFF; CDR3 DNA: TGCAGCGTTGAGAAAGGGCCGGCGTGGGCTTTCTTT
clone size: NA; J gene: TRBJ2-7; V gene: TRBV19; D gene: NA; CDR3 protein: CASSMYGYYEQYF; CDR3 DNA: TGTGCCAGTAGTATGTACGGCTACTACGAGCAGTACTTC
clone size: NA; J gene: TRBJ1-2; V gene: TRBV30; D gene: NA; CDR3 protein: CAWRGSLFYGYTF; CDR3 DNA: TGTGCCTGGAGGGGCTCTCTCTTCTATGGCTACACCTTC
clone size: NA; J gene: TRBJ1-2; V gene: TRBV7-2; D gene: NA; CDR3 protein: CASSLVGGGQFYGYTF; CDR3 DNA: TGTGCCAGCAGCTTAGTGGGGGGGGGCCAGTTCTATGGCTACACCTTC
clone size: NA; J gene: TRBJ2-1; V gene: TRBV7-2; D gene: NA; CDR3 protein: CASSLGGESYNEQFF; CDR3 DNA: TGTGCCAGCAGCTTAGGGGGAGAATCATACAATGAGCAGTTCTTC
clone size: NA; J gene: TRBJ1-2; V gene: TRBV7-2; D gene: NA; CDR3 protein: CASSHPGGARGYTF; CDR3 DNA: TGTGCCAGCAGCCATCCGGGGGGGGCGCGGGGCTACACCTTC
clone size: NA; J gene: TRBJ1-6; V gene: TRBV5-5; D gene: NA; CDR3 protein: CASSSGTVNSPLHF; CDR3 DNA: TGTGCCAGCAGCAGCGGGACGGTAAATTCACCCCTCCACTTT
clone size: NA; J gene: TRBJ2-2; V gene: TRBV15; D gene: NA; CDR3 protein: CATSRVRMNTGELFF; CDR3 DNA: TGTGCCACCAGCAGAGTCAGGATGAACACCGGGGAGCTGTTTTTT
clone size: NA; J gene: TRBJ2-7; V gene: TRBV20-1; D gene: NA; CDR3 protein: CSASLGEQYF; CDR3 DNA: TGCAGTGCTAGCCTGGGCGAGCAGTACTTC
clone size: NA; J gene: TRBJ2-7; V gene: TRBV7-6; D gene: NA; CDR3 protein: CASSLALGFEQYF; CDR3 DNA: TGTGCCAGCAGCTTAGCCTTGGGTTTCGAGCAGTACTTC
clone size: NA; J gene: TRBJ2-1; V gene: TRBV30; D gene: NA; CDR3 protein: CAWSPELVGEQFF; CDR3 DNA: TGTGCCTGGAGCCCGGAACTAGTAGGGGAGCAGTTCTTC
clone size: NA; J gene: TRBJ2-7; V gene: TRBV18; D gene: TRBD1; CDR3 protein: CASSPLGQSTEQYF; CDR3 DNA: TGTGCCAGCTCACCCCTGGGACAGTCGACCGAGCAGTACTTC
clone size: NA; J gene: TRBJ2-1; V gene: TRBV7-9; D gene: TRBD2; CDR3 protein: CASSSTSGRAFSSYNEQFF; CDR3 DNA: TGTGCCAGCAGCTCGACTAGCGGGAGGGCCTTTAGCTCCTACAATGAGCAGTTCTTC
clone size: few; J gene: TRBJ1-1; V gene: TRBV7-9; D gene: NA; CDR3 protein: CASSPGGDTEAFF; CDR3 DNA: TGTGCCAGCAGCCCCGGGGGGGACACTGAAGCTTTCTTT
clone size: NA; J gene: TRBJ2-7; V gene: TRBV7-8; D gene: TRBD2; CDR3 protein: CASSLRTSAHEQYF; CDR3 DNA: TGTGCCAGCAGCTTAAGAACTAGCGCCCACGAGCAGTACTTC
clone size: NA; J gene: TRBJ2-2; V gene: TRBV5-1; D gene: NA; CDR3 protein: CASSIRAPTGELFF; CDR3 DNA: TGCGCCAGCAGCATCCGGGCTCCCACCGGGGAGCTGTTTTTT
clone size: once; J gene: TRBJ2-7; V gene: TRBV6-5; D gene: NA; CDR3 protein: CASRHRRGLEQYF; CDR3 DNA: TGTGCCAGCAGACACCGTAGGGGTCTCGAGCAGTACTTC
clone size: NA; J gene: TRBJ1-4; V gene: TRBV7-2; D gene: NA; CDR3 protein: CASRGLSGVSFF; CDR3 DNA: TGTGCCAGCAGGGGGCTTAGCGGGGTTTCGTTTTTT
clone size: once; J gene: TRBJ2-7; V gene: TRBV15; D gene: TRBD1; CDR3 protein: CATSSPGQAKYYEQYF; CDR3 DNA: TGTGCCACCAGCAGCCCCGGACAGGCAAAGTACTACGAGCAGTACTTC